The TCR beta chain under discussion was sequenced for a study of monozygotic twins with inflammatory bowel disease. The CDR3 contains 16 residues. CDR1 is LGHNA and CDR2 is YNFKEQ in the germline V gene. As for this clonotype: As yet, its antigen is unknown.

Following a re-call of the 5' RACE reads, TCRdb has one entry per CDR3 protein and lacks DNA. This listing includes 400,000 or so distinct CDR3 sequences. Whole-study results and caveats: Whereas healthy co-twins had higher TCRbeta diversity (inverse Simpson), IBD patients had lower diversity.

This TCR derives from a human donor with ulcerative colitis or Crohn's disease, or a healthy co-twin of an affected twin (not recorded which). The chain joins TRBV4-2 to TRBJ1-1; TCRdb selects TRBD1, and the lack of DNA leaves this call unchecked. Sequencing used blood. Here the CDR3 reads CASSQVLGQGETEAFF.